These 19 T cell receptor beta chains share one sample of origin, sequenced in a study of T-cell reconstitution after alpha-beta-depleted transplantation in children. This sample's TCRbeta library carried unique molecular identifier barcodes. TCRdb re-analysed the PCR reads in MiXCR, keeping a single row per CDR3 protein. Of 100,000 to 150,000 distinct CDR3 sequences detected, 23% appear once; the ten largest clones hold more than 9%. Material: PBMCs, mostly from graft donor cells, obtained 180 days after TCRalphabeta/CD19-depleted stem cell transplant. The source of these receptors is a male patient between 2 and 9 years old who had a stem cell transplant for chronic granulomatous disease, so the T cells may come from the graft donor.

This clonotype was observed a handful of times. This chain links TRBV20-1 with TRBJ1-5; 10 bases match TRBD1. V shed 3 bases, J shed 9 bases, and the junction held 5 bases outside the gene matches. CDR1 is DFQATT, CDR2 SNEGSKA, per germline (reference sequence). The CDR3 length is 13 residues. The DNA for the CDR3 is TGCAGTGCTAGTCGGACAGGGGGGCGGCCCCAGCATTTT. Amino acid sequence: CSASRTGGRPQHF.

At least ten counts were recorded for this clonotype. CDR3 amino acids: CASSTKTGPNYGYTF. As DNA, the CDR3 is TGTGCCAGTAGTACCAAGACAGGGCCTAACTATGGCTACACCTTC. The J gene is TRBJ1-2, the V gene TRBV19, with 7 positions matching TRBD1. Per germline, CDR1 LNHDA and CDR2 SQIVND (reference sequence). CDR3 length equals 15 residues. Trimming cost V 4 bases and J 0 bases; bases outside gene matches: 5.

The CDR3 DNA reads TGCAGTGCTAGAGAGTATGGGCTAGCCAAAAACATTCAGTACTTC. Its protein is CSAREYGLAKNIQYF. The rearrangement joins TRBV20-1 to TRBJ2-4; no firm D call. This CDR3 comprises 15 residues. The V end lost 0 bases, the J end lost 0 bases, and 9 bases lay between the germline ends. Looked up from germline, CDR1 is DFQATT and CDR2 is SNEGSKA (reference sequence).

This clonotype showed up many times. The rearrangement links TRBV20-1 to TRBJ2-1, with 9 positions matching TRBD2. V lost 7 bases, J lost 3 bases, and 7 bases stayed unmatched. From germline, CDR1 is DFQATT and CDR2 SNEGSKA (reference sequence). CDR3 length equals 14 residues. The CDR3 loop reads CSGVAGVGYNEQFF. Written as DNA, the CDR3 is TGCAGTGGAGTAGCGGGAGTGGGCTACAATGAGCAGTTCTTC.

The rearrangement links TRBV29-1 to TRBJ1-4; D might be TRBD1 (5 bases). V dropped 1 base and J dropped 4 bases, with 7 bases sitting between them. This CDR3 comprises 13 residues. Germline CDR1 is SQVTM and CDR2 is ANQGSEA. For the CDR3, the DNA is TGCAGCGTTGAAGGGCAGGGTAATGAAAAACTGTTTTTT. It translates to CSVEGQGNEKLFF.

This chain uses TRBV5-5 with TRBJ1-1, with D unclear. Germline V gene data show CDR1 as SGHKS and CDR2 as YYEKEE (reference sequence). The CDR3 is 14 amino acids. V lost 1 base, J lost 0 bases, and 7 bases lay in between. The CDR3 loop reads CASSLLQVNTEAFF. The CDR3 DNA reads as TGTGCCAGCAGCTTGTTACAAGTGAACACTGAAGCTTTCTTT.

This clonotype was picked up a small number of times. The CDR3 nucleotides read TGCAGTGCTGGGGACAGGGCCAACTATGGCTACACCTTC. Translation gives CSAGDRANYGYTF. The chain combines TRBV20-1 with TRBJ1-2, with 9 positions matching TRBD1. Germline V gives CDR1 DFQATT, CDR2 SNEGSKA (reference sequence). The CDR3 covers 13 residues. Unmatched junction bases numbered 3, after V lost 5 bases and J lost 2 bases.

This clonotype was picked up a small number of times. This CDR3 is CATSTPWEGRVQYF. In DNA form, the CDR3 reads TGTGCCACCAGCACCCCCTGGGAGGGTCGGGTGCAGTATTTT. The chain carries TRBV15 and TRBJ2-3; TRBD2 agrees at 7 bases. The germline CDR1 and CDR2 sequences are LNHNV and YYDKDF (reference sequence). The CDR3 has 14 residues. V lost 4 bases, J lost 11 bases, and 12 bases stayed unmatched.

As DNA, the CDR3 is TGTGCCAGCAGCTTGCTAGCGGGAGAAGGTTTTGAGCAGTTCTTC. It translates to CASSLLAGEGFEQFF. The V and J genes are TRBV7-3 and TRBJ2-1, with 10 bases aligning to TRBD2. V trimming: 3 bases; J trimming: 9 bases; junction bases outside the gene matches: 8. The CDR3 is 15 amino acids. The germline V gene has CDR1 SGHTA and CDR2 FQGTGA.

The chain employs TRBV7-6 and TRBJ1-2; no reliable D call. The CDR3 contains 13 residues. V lost 4 bases and J 0 bases, leaving 6 bases between the germline ends. Germline loops: CDR1 SGHVS, CDR2 FNYEAQ. The CDR3 sequence is CASSSPANYGYTF. CDR3 nucleotide sequence: TGTGCCAGCAGCTCTCCAGCTAACTATGGCTACACCTTC.

J is TRBJ2-2 and V is TRBV10-3; no reliable D call. Trimming stripped 2 bases from V and 8 bases from J, with 9 bases between. Per germline, CDR1 ENHRY and CDR2 SYGVKD. CDR3 length equals 13 residues. This CDR3 is CAISEALNGELFF. As DNA, the CDR3 is TGTGCCATCAGTGAGGCGTTGAATGGGGAGCTGTTTTTT.

At least ten counts were recorded for this clonotype. The chain combines TRBV20-1 with TRBJ2-7; D possibly matches TRBD1 or TRBD2 (5 bases each). The germline V gene has CDR1 DFQATT and CDR2 SNEGSKA (reference sequence). The length of the CDR3 is 12 residues. Trimming left V 4 bases short and J 3 bases short, with 10 bases between. The CDR3 sequence is CSAMGDSYEQYF. DNA for the CDR3: TGCAGTGCTATGGGAGACAGCTACGAGCAGTACTTC.

As concerns this clonotype: A much larger clonotype is one base distant, so this may be a read error. The V and J genes are TRBV5-5 and TRBJ2-5, with TRBD1 matching over 7 bases. Germline lookup yields CDR1 SGHKS and CDR2 YYEKEE (reference sequence). CDR3 length: 14 residues. V shed 3 bases, J shed 4 bases, and the junction held 6 bases outside the gene matches. The CDR3 DNA is TGTGCCAGCAGCTGGCAGGGGGATCCAGAGACCCAGTACTTC. Its translation: CASSWQGDPETQYF.

The chain joins TRBV5-6 to TRBJ2-1, with a weak D call TRBD2 (6 bases). V lost 0 bases and J 6 bases, leaving 13 bases between the germline ends. The CDR3 runs 15 residues. CDR1 and CDR2 (germline): SGHDT, YYEEEE. CDR3 sequence (DNA): TGTGCCAGCAGCTTGGCCAATCGGCGGGGCAATGAGCAGTTCTTC. It specifies CASSLANRRGNEQFF.

The chain combines TRBV21-1 with TRBJ1-2; the table names TRBD1, a call not compared with the DNA. TRBV21-1 is a pseudogene locus. The CDR3 length is 11 residues. This CDR3 reads CASSDSYGYTF. Written as DNA, the CDR3 is TGTGCCAGCAGCGACAGTTATGGCTACACCTTC.

This chain links TRBV12-3 or TRBV12-4 with TRBJ2-1; 13 bases are shared with TRBD2. The CDR3 has 16 residues. V lost 5 bases, J lost 2 bases, and 3 bases stayed unmatched. CDR3 sequence: CASSRTSGSTYNEQFF. The CDR3 DNA is TGTGCCAGCAGTCGGACTAGCGGGAGTACCTACAATGAGCAGTTCTTC.

There are many counts of this clonotype. The chain joins TRBV29-1 to TRBJ2-3, with D perhaps given as TRBD1 or TRBD2 (6 bases each). The CDR3 consists of 13 residues. The germline V gene has CDR1 SQVTM and CDR2 ANQGSEA. The CDR3 coding sequence is TGCAGTTGTCAGGGGACTAGCACAGATACGCAGTATTTT. It codes for CSCQGTSTDTQYF.

V and J are TRBV18 and TRBJ1-1; D remains unclear. The V end lost 3 bases, the J end lost 0 bases, and 5 bases lay between the germline ends. Germline values: CDR1 KGHSH, CDR2 LQKENI. The CDR3 length is 13 residues. CDR3 sequence reads: CASSPHVNTEAFF. In nucleotides, the CDR3 is TGTGCCAGCTCACCTCATGTGAACACTGAAGCTTTCTTT.

This clonotype showed up just a few times. The chain recombines TRBV5-1 with TRBJ2-1, with a tentative D call TRBD2 (5 bases). Germline-derived CDR1 and CDR2 are SGHRS and YFSETQ. The CDR3 has 13 amino acids. Trimming pared 0 bases from V and 7 bases from J, leaving 8 bases between. For the CDR3, the DNA is TGCGCCAGCAGCTTGGAGAGGGTTAATGAGCAGTTCTTC. This codes for CASSLERVNEQFF.